Presented here are 18 T cell receptor beta chains from one specimen sequenced in a study of regulatory T cells in long-lasting Graves disease. Time point reported: newly diagnosed GD, antithyroid drugs for less than 3 months. The TCR library used RNA extracted from PBMCs. CDR3-region Arm-PCR and iRepertoire HTBI primers produced the TCR beta libraries. TCRdb processed the multiplex PCR reads anew with MiXCR; each CDR3 protein has one entry. The data show about 200,000 distinct CDR3 sequences, 18% seen once. The specimen comprised peripheral blood mononuclear cells (PBMCs), sampled at new diagnosis, from a patient treated with antithyroid drugs. The receptor set was obtained from a female donor with Graves disease.

This clonotype has ten or more counts. The rearrangement uses TRBV6-2 or TRBV6-3 and TRBJ2-2; no reliable D call. Germline V gene lookup returns CDR1 MNHEY and CDR2 SVGEGT. CDR3 length: 14 residues. The V end lost 8 bases, the J end lost 0 bases, and 10 bases lay between the germline ends. The CDR3 region is CASARSPNTGELFF. The CDR3 bases are TGTGCCAGCGCAAGAAGCCCGAACACCGGGGAGCTGTTTTTT.

Turning to this clonotype: At one boundary the junction diverges from the germline segment, which might be a read error. V gene TRBV11-2 combines with J gene TRBJ2-1, with TRBD2 as a possible D gene (6 bases). CDR1 SGHAT and CDR2 FQNNGV come from the germline V gene. The CDR3 sequence is 15 residues long. In DNA, the CDR3 is TGTGCCAGCAGCTTAGTAGGGACTTCCTTCAATGAGCAGTTCTTC. The encoded protein is CASSLVGTSFNEQFF.

This clonotype was seen many times. This chain links TRBV30 with TRBJ2-5, with 10 bases matching TRBD2. Unmatched junction bases numbered 8, after V lost 8 bases and J lost 2 bases. This CDR3 is 14 amino acids long. The germline gives CDR1 GTSNPN, CDR2 SVGIG (reference sequence). Here the CDR3 reads CARPGLALQETQYF. DNA of the CDR3: TGTGCCCGACCGGGACTAGCGCTACAAGAGACCCAGTACTTC.

This clonotype was counted at least ten times. This chain links TRBV20-1 with TRBJ1-3; D is possibly TRBD1 (5 bases). The germline CDR1 and CDR2 sequences are DFQATT and SNEGSKA (reference sequence). V lost 6 bases, J lost 0 bases, and 12 bases lay in between. This CDR3 is 14 amino acids long. This CDR3 is CSAMTDLSGNTIYF. The CDR3 DNA is TGCAGTGCCATGACAGACCTCTCTGGAAACACCATATATTTT.

As concerns this clonotype: Just one base apart from a much larger clone, this may be a read error. The chain uses TRBV11-2 and TRBJ1-1; TRBD1 is a possible D gene (5 bases). Germline V lookup: CDR1 SGHAT, CDR2 FQNNGV. The V end was cut by 1 base, the J end by 1 base, with 7 bases between. The CDR3 is 14 residues long. The CDR3 DNA reads TGTGCCAGCAGCTTAGTTCAGGGGAACACTGAAGCTTTCTTT. It encodes CASSLVQGNTEAFF.

This clonotype came up many times. The chain carries TRBV29-1 and TRBJ2-3; D gene uncertain. Trimming cost V 4 bases and J 5 bases, with 13 bases left between them. This CDR3 contains 13 residues. Germline values: CDR1 SQVTM, CDR2 ANQGSEA. For the CDR3, the DNA is TGCAGCGTTGGCAGGCTCCTATTAGATACGCAGTATTTT. Residues: CSVGRLLLDTQYF.

This clonotype was counted many times. The chain has TRBV20-1 and TRBJ1-2; D gene uncertain. The germline V gene encodes CDR1 DFQATT and CDR2 SNEGSKA (reference sequence). The CDR3 contains 15 residues. V gave up 0 bases and J gave up 9 bases, with 20 bases separating them. The CDR3 DNA reads as TGCAGTGCTAGAGATTACTTCATCTCCCAAGTTAGCTACACCTTC. Protein sequence: CSARDYFISQVSYTF.

This clonotype came up a few times. The rearrangement uses TRBV6-1 and TRBJ1-5, with D perhaps TRBD1 (6 bases). CDR3 size: 17 residues. Germline V gene sequence: CDR1 MNHNS, CDR2 SASEGT. V dropped 6 bases and J dropped 0 bases, with 18 bases sitting between them. The CDR3 DNA reads TGTGCCAGCAGCCTCGGGATCGGGGGCAATAGCAATCAGCCCCAGCATTTT. It encodes CASSLGIGGNSNQPQHF.

This clonotype was counted at least ten times. This chain links TRBV20-1 with TRBJ2-5; no reliable D call. Between the trimmed V and J ends, which lost 0 bases and 1 base, there was a span of 15 bases. The CDR3 length is 16 residues. Per germline, CDR1 DFQATT and CDR2 SNEGSKA (reference sequence). CDR3 nucleotide sequence: TGCAGTGCTAGAGAATTCGGCAGAGATGTCCAAGAGACCCAGTACTTC. This codes for CSAREFGRDVQETQYF.

This clonotype was picked up many times. The rearrangement joins TRBV30 to TRBJ2-1, with a tentative D call TRBD1 (6 bases). V shed 1 base and J shed 6 bases, with 10 bases lying between them. The CDR3 loop spans 13 amino acids. Germline lookup yields CDR1 GTSNPN and CDR2 SVGIG (reference sequence). CDR3 nucleotides: TGTGCCTGGAGTGGGACAGCAAGCAATGAGCAGTTCTTC. Its protein is CAWSGTASNEQFF.

There are many counts of this clonotype. The genes are TRBV7-2 and TRBJ1-1; D ambiguous. The CDR3 spans 12 residues. Trimming removed 7 bases at V and 5 bases at J, with 11 bases between. Per germline, CDR1 SGHTA and CDR2 FQGNSA. The chain's CDR3 is CASTRSLTEAFF. The CDR3 DNA reads as TGTGCCAGCACACGGTCGCTTACTGAAGCTTTCTTT.

This clonotype occurred many times. V usage is TRBV12-5 and J usage is TRBJ1-6, with D possibly TRBD1 on 6 matching bases. The germline V and J ends were trimmed by 5 bases and 13 bases, with 15 bases remaining between them. The germline V gene encodes CDR1 LGHNT and CDR2 FRNRAP. The CDR3 contains 13 residues. The CDR3 coding sequence is TGTGCTAGTGGTGCGTCCAGGGGCTTGCCCCTCCACTTT. Translated: CASGASRGLPLHF.

This clonotype came up once. The likely explanation is a read error, given a far larger clone one base away. V is TRBV2 and J is TRBJ2-1, with TRBD2 matching over 11 bases. CDR1 SNHLY and CDR2 FYNNEI come from the germline V gene. The CDR3 is 15 amino acids. V dropped 3 bases and J dropped 7; count of bases not matched to a gene: 5. The CDR3 DNA sequence: TGTGCCAGCAGTGAGGCTAGCGGGAGGAAAAATGAGCAGTTCTTC. This encodes CASSEASGRKNEQFF. The variable domain in full, with the rest retrieved from reference TRBV2 and TRBJ2-1, is EPEVTQTPSHQVTQMGQEVILRCVPISNHLYFYWYRQILGQKVEFLVSFYNNEISEKSEIFDDQFSVERPDGSNFTLKIRSTKLEDSAMYFCASSEASGRKNEQFFGPGTRLTVL.

This clonotype was picked up many times. The rearrangement uses TRBV14 and TRBJ1-2, with a weak D call TRBD1 (6 bases). The germline CDR1 and CDR2 sequences are SGHDN and FVKESK. The CDR3 consists of 16 residues. V lost 0 bases and J 8 bases, leaving 19 bases between the germline ends. CDR3 coding DNA: TGTGCCAGCAGCCAAGAAGGGGGAGAAATCTATGGCGGCTACACCTTC. The encoded protein is CASSQEGGEIYGGYTF. The variable domain in full, completed from reference TRBV14 and TRBJ1-2, reads EAGVTQFPSHSVIEKGQTVTLRCDPISGHDNLYWYRRVMGKEIKFLLHFVKESKQDESGMPNNRFLAERTGGTYSTLKVQPAELEDSGVYFCASSQEGGEIYGGYTFGSGTRLTVV.

The chain carries TRBV19 and TRBJ2-1; the D is unclear. This CDR3 spans 17 amino acids. Germline CDR1 reads LNHDA; CDR2 reads SQIVND (reference sequence). Between the trimmed V and J ends, which lost 0 bases and 0 bases, there was a span of 12 bases. The CDR3 sequence is CASSIDQRRSSYNEQFF. The CDR3 DNA follows: TGTGCCAGTAGTATAGATCAGCGTCGGAGCTCCTACAATGAGCAGTTCTTC. The whole variable domain, filled in from reference TRBV19 and TRBJ2-1, reads DGGITQSPKYLFRKEGQNVTLSCEQNLNHDAMYWYRQDPGQGLRLIYYSQIVNDFQKGDIAEGYSVSREKKESFPLTVTSAQKNPTAFYLCASSIDQRRSSYNEQFFGPGTRLTVL.

This clonotype has only a few counts. The chain carries TRBV11-1 and TRBJ2-5, with D perhaps matching TRBD1 (6 bases). The V end lost 5 bases, the J end lost 3 bases, and 16 bases lay between the germline ends. This CDR3 spans 15 amino acids. CDR1 is SGHAT and CDR2 is FQDESV in the germline V gene (reference sequence). CDR3 sequence reads: CASSQVGAVKETQYF. In DNA, the CDR3 is TGTGCCAGCAGCCAAGTGGGGGCAGTCAAAGAGACCCAGTACTTC.

This clonotype was detected many times. This chain uses TRBV27 with TRBJ2-5; no clear D. The CDR3 is made up of 13 amino acids. Germline lookup yields CDR1 MNHEY and CDR2 SMNVEV (reference sequence). V shed 2 bases and J shed 5 bases, with 9 bases lying between them. The CDR3 loop is CASSLGDRETQYF. CDR3 sequence (DNA): TGTGCCAGCAGTTTAGGAGATCGGGAGACCCAGTACTTC.

This chain links TRBV18 with TRBJ2-3; D call uncertain. In germline, CDR1 is KGHSH, CDR2 LQKENI. V was shortened by 0 bases and J by 3 bases, with 13 bases between the two germline ends. The CDR3 has 16 residues. Here the CDR3 reads CASSPPEGSRTDTQYF. The CDR3 region has the DNA TGTGCCAGCTCACCACCTGAAGGGTCGAGGACAGATACGCAGTATTTT.